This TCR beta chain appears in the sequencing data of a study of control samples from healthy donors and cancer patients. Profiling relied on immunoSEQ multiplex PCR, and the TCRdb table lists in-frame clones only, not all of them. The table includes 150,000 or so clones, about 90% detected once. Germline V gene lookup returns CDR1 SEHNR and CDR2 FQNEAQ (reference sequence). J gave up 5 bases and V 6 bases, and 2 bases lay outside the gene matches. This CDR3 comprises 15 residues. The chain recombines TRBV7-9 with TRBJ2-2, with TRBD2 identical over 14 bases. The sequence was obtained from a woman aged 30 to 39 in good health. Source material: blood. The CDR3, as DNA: TGTGCCAGCAGTTGGACTAGCGGGGGGACCGGGGAGCTGTTTTTT. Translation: CASSWTSGGTGELFF.